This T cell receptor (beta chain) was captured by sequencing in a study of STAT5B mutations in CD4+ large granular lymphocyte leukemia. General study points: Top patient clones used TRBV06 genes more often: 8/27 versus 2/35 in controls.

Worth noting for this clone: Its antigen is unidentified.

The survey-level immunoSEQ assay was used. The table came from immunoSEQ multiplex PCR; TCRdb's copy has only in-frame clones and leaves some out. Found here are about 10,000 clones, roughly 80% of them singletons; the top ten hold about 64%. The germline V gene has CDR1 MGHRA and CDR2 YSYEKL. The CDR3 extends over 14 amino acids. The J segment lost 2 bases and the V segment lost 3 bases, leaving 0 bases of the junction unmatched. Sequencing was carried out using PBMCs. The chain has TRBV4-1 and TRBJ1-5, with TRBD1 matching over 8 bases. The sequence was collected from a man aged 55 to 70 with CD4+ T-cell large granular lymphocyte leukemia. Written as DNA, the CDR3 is TGCGCCAGCAGCCAGGGACAGGGCAATCAGCCCCAGCATTTT. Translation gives CASSQGQGNQPQHF.